This is a list of T cell receptor beta chains from one sample in a study of molecular identifiers for immune sequencing clone quantification. MiXCR, applied by TCRdb to the PCR reads, yields one record per CDR3 protein. This table has 400,000 to 600,000 distinct CDR3 sequences, under 30% appearing once. The sequencing input was naive CD8+ T cells from blood, with Jurkat cell RNA spiked in. These receptors came from a human donor in good health. Some libraries in this study had Jurkat cell RNA spiked in. Both conserved end residues are part of each CDR3. Fields, in order: J gene, V gene, clone size, CDR3 protein. Clone size appears in some rows only: once, few, many, or a class for an expanded clone.

TRBJ2-3,TRBV29-1,many,CSVDSLDRAVTDTQYF
TRBJ1-1,TRBV4-2,many,CASSQARTGFDTEAFF
TRBJ2-2,TRBV7-9,many,CASSLGAGVNTGELFF
TRBJ2-2,TRBV27,-,CAGSSVQSGTGELFF
TRBJ2-3,TRBV5-6,-,CASSLALHSSTDTQYF
TRBJ2-7,TRBV19,-,CASAPGSSYAQYF
TRBJ2-2,TRBV2,-,CASNPGPYTGELFF
TRBJ1-3,TRBV27,few,CASSLDGPRSSGNTIYF
TRBJ2-3,TRBV11-2,-,CASSPSGAGTDTQDF
TRBJ1-2,TRBV29-1,many,CSVEDQGGYTF
TRBJ2-7,TRBV7-9,many,CASSHVRGPEQYF
TRBJ1-1,TRBV7-9,many,CASSFGRAEAFF
TRBJ2-7,TRBV27,few,CASSYLSGTYEQYF
TRBJ1-3,TRBV29-1,many,CSVEVAENTIYF
TRBJ1-1,TRBV4-1,few,CASSQVGQGKTEAFF
TRBJ2-5,TRBV9,few,CASSAAGTGGETQYF
TRBJ2-5,TRBV7-9,few,CASSLPPIGETQYF
TRBJ2-5,TRBV12-3/TRBV12-4,many,CASSGTGLETQYF
TRBJ2-4,TRBV4-1,-,CASSQTGQGLAKNIQYF
TRBJ1-1,TRBV6-5,-,CASSSLPTNTEAFF
TRBJ1-1,TRBV11-2,-,CASSTQLGVPEAFF
TRBJ1-4,TRBV5-3,-,CASSLVGQGFPNEKLFF
TRBJ1-2,TRBV5-6,few,CASSQDSLRGYTF
TRBJ1-2,TRBV4-3,few,CASSQGARGMDGYTF
TRBJ2-3,TRBV19,-,CASADNTDTQYF
TRBJ2-7,TRBV20-1,many,CSARDALQMTASYEQYF
TRBJ1-2,TRBV29-1,few,CSVERSEDYGYTF
TRBJ1-5,TRBV5-3,few,CARSLESGVNQPQHF
TRBJ2-7,TRBV29-1,-,CCALTGYAYEQYF
TRBJ2-5,TRBV12-3/TRBV12-4,-,CASSLVLAGSQETQYF
TRBJ2-7,TRBV7-2,-,CASSFETSSYEQYF
TRBJ1-2,TRBV4-1,few,CASSQDVWETGGYGYTF
TRBJ2-7,TRBV7-8,-,CASSLVSGQVLYEQYF
TRBJ2-3,TRBV7-2,-,CANSLVAGAHTDTQYF
TRBJ2-7,TRBV12-3/TRBV12-4,-,CASRHDAYEQYF
TRBJ2-5,TRBV4-3,many,CASSLTEGETQYF
TRBJ1-3,TRBV6-6,many,CASSYSLYSGRNTIYF
TRBJ1-2,TRBV7-2,few,CASSSIFGYTF
TRBJ2-7,TRBV20-1,-,CSARDEAGSYEQYF
TRBJ2-5,TRBV4-1,few,CASSQDPGPAETQYF
TRBJ1-1,TRBV10-2,-,CASSESMGTEAFF
TRBJ1-5,TRBV4-3,many,CASSQGLGANQPQHF
TRBJ2-1,TRBV6-2/TRBV6-3,-,CASSRWGPESSYNEQFF
TRBJ2-2,TRBV29-1,many,CSVDTHTGELFF
TRBJ2-5,TRBV7-9,few,CASSLDTDSYQETQYF